This entry lists 29 T cell receptor beta chains sequenced from one sample in a study of blood T cell repertoires in COVID-19. Libraries were prepared by immunoSEQ multiplex PCR; TCRdb keeps only in-frame clonotypes and omits some of them. The table includes tens of thousands of clones, approximately 87% detected once. Sequencing input: peripheral blood. All receptors derive from a human donor in a cohort sampled during active COVID-19.

The V and J genes are TRBV29-1 and TRBJ2-5, with 8 bases lining up with TRBD1. Looked up from germline, CDR1 is SQVTM and CDR2 is ANQGSEA. The CDR3 contains 13 residues. The V segment lost 5 bases and the J segment 5 bases; nucleotides outside the gene matches: 7. Here the CDR3 DNA reads TGCAGCGTTTTCGGACAGGGAAAGGAGACCCAGTACTTC. This gives the protein CSVFGQGKETQYF.

This clone has only one observation. The chain couples TRBV28 to TRBJ2-2, with 14 bases fitting TRBD2. This CDR3 spans 18 amino acids. Trimming at V came to 8 bases and at J to 0 bases, leaving 8 bases not matched to a gene. CDR1 and CDR2 (germline): MDHEN, SYDVKM. The chain's CDR3 is CASASGLAGDSNTGELFF. The CDR3 nucleotides are TGTGCCAGCGCGTCGGGACTAGCGGGAGACTCGAACACCGGGGAGCTGTTTTTT.

This chain uses TRBV5-1 with TRBJ1-1; D is possibly TRBD1 (6 bases). From germline, CDR1 is SGHRS and CDR2 YFSETQ. The CDR3 runs 15 residues. Trimming removed 1 base from V and 7 bases from J, with 17 bases in between. Here the CDR3 DNA reads TGCGCCAGCAGCTTGCGTAGCCCTTGGACAGATGAAGCTTTCTTT. This gives the protein CASSLRSPWTDEAFF.

This clone was observed a single time. This chain links TRBV19 with TRBJ2-3; 10 bases agree with TRBD2. Looked up from germline, CDR1 is LNHDA and CDR2 is SQIVND (reference sequence). With 5 bases clipped from V and 4 bases from J, the junction kept 12 bases outside the gene matches. The CDR3 has 17 residues. The CDR3 here is CASSSPPTSGVSDTQYF. The CDR3 DNA sequence: TGTGCCAGTAGTTCTCCTCCCACTAGCGGGGTTTCAGATACGCAGTATTTT.

The rearrangement joins TRBV28 to TRBJ1-4, with TRBD1 as a possible D gene (5 bases). The CDR3 extends over 15 amino acids. Looked up from germline, CDR1 is MDHEN and CDR2 is SYDVKM. V lost 5 bases and J lost 3, with 13 bases in between. The CDR3 sequence is CASSLIRVANEKLFF. The DNA of the CDR3 is TGTGCCAGCAGTCTCATCAGGGTCGCTAATGAAAAACTGTTTTTT.

The chain links TRBV6-5 to TRBJ1-2; D is perhaps TRBD1 (5 bases). This CDR3 is 14 amino acids long. V dropped 4 bases and J dropped 4 bases, with 13 bases sitting between them. The germline CDR1 and CDR2 sequences are MNHEY and SVGAGI. The DNA for the CDR3 is TGTGCCAGCAGTTTCCTCGGGGGGAGCTATGGCTACACCTTC. It yields the protein CASSFLGGSYGYTF.

This chain links TRBV28 with TRBJ2-1; 7 bases line up with TRBD2. The length of the CDR3 is 16 residues. Trimming removed 4 bases from V and 2 bases from J; junction bases left unmatched: 8. The germline gives CDR1 MDHEN, CDR2 SYDVKM. CDR3 region: CASSSRGAGTYNEQFF. The DNA of the CDR3 is TGTGCCAGCAGTTCGAGGGGAGCGGGGACCTACAATGAGCAGTTCTTC.

This chain joins TRBV28 and TRBJ2-4; 9 positions match TRBD1. CDR3 length: 18 residues. The V and J ends lost 4 bases and 0 bases, in that order; junction bases with no gene match: 10. Germline V lookup: CDR1 MDHEN, CDR2 SYDVKM. CDR3 residues: CASSSYTQGALAKNIQYF. Here the CDR3 DNA reads TGTGCCAGCAGTTCCTACACACAGGGGGCTCTAGCCAAAAACATTCAGTACTTC.

This clone was counted only a few times. The genes are TRBV6-6 and TRBJ2-1, with 8 positions matching TRBD2. With V trimmed by 0 bases and J by 5 bases, 6 bases remained unmatched. This CDR3 has 16 residues. The germline gives CDR1 MNHNY, CDR2 SVGAGI (reference sequence). DNA for the CDR3: TGTGCCAGCAGTTACTCCCAAGCGGGAGCGGACAATGAGCAGTTCTTC. It encodes CASSYSQAGADNEQFF.

The chain couples TRBV29-1 to TRBJ1-1; 8 bases align to TRBD1. The CDR3 is made up of 14 amino acids. V lost 7 bases to trimming and J lost 5 bases; unmatched junction nucleotides: 12. CDR1 and CDR2 from the germline V gene are SQVTM and ANQGSEA. CDR3 DNA sequence: TGCAGCGCGGGTTCAGGGGGCCGGGGAACTGAAGCTTTCTTT. It codes for CSAGSGGRGTEAFF. Combining the CDR3 with reference TRBV29-1 and TRBJ1-1 gives the whole variable domain SAVISQKPSRDICQRGTSLTIQCQVDSQVTMMFWYRQQPGQSLTLIATANQGSEATYESGFVIDKFPISRPNLTFSTLTVSNMSPEDSSIYLCSAGSGGRGTEAFFGQGTRLTVV.

V and J are TRBV29-1 and TRBJ2-7; D is unresolved. Trimming removed 4 bases at V and 2 bases at J, with 9 bases between. CDR1 is SQVTM, CDR2 ANQGSEA, per germline. The CDR3 loop spans 12 amino acids. This CDR3 is CSVVRDTYEQYF. The DNA of the CDR3 is TGCAGCGTTGTACGTGACACCTACGAGCAGTACTTC.

This sequence joins TRBV2 and TRBJ2-7, with 7 bases aligning to TRBD2. In germline, CDR1 is SNHLY, CDR2 FYNNEI. V shed 11 bases and J 0 bases; nucleotides not matched to a gene: 7. The CDR3 is 13 residues long. This chain's CDR3 is CALGGDSSYEQYF. CDR3 sequence (DNA): TGTGCCCTTGGGGGGGATAGCTCCTACGAGCAGTACTTC.

The chain joins TRBV6-2 or TRBV6-3 to TRBJ2-7; D is possibly TRBD2 (6 bases). CDR3 size: 15 residues. CDR1 and CDR2 from the germline V gene are MNHEY and SVGEGT. Trimming pared 6 bases from V and 6 bases from J, leaving 21 bases between. The CDR3 coding sequence is TGTGCCAGCAGCCTCGTGGGAGAGGGACTGTTCGAGCAGTACTTC. This sequence encodes CASSLVGEGLFEQYF.

This chain links TRBV28 with TRBJ1-5, with D perhaps TRBD1 (5 bases). The CDR3 runs 14 residues. The V gene's germline CDR1 is MDHEN and CDR2 SYDVKM. Between the trimmed V and J ends, which lost 3 bases and 4 bases, there was a span of 10 bases. CDR3 coding DNA: TGTGCCAGCAGTTTGGTGACAGAAAATCAGCCCCAGCATTTT. Translating gives CASSLVTENQPQHF.

The chain recombines TRBV5-4 with TRBJ2-5, with a weak D call TRBD2 (7 bases). Trimming pared 2 bases from V and 5 bases from J, leaving 16 bases between. Germline V gene data show CDR1 as SGHNT and CDR2 as YYREEE (reference sequence). This CDR3 comprises 15 residues. This CDR3 is CASSFERGARETQYF. Here the CDR3 DNA reads TGTGCCAGCAGCTTTGAACGGGGGGCGAGGGAGACCCAGTACTTC.

This chain joins TRBV7-2 and TRBJ1-1; D is uncertain. This CDR3 spans 14 amino acids. The germline CDR1 and CDR2 sequences are SGHTA and FQGNSA. The germline V and J ends were trimmed by 5 bases and 1 base, with 11 bases remaining between them. The CDR3 here is CASSPGAANTEAFF. As DNA, the CDR3 is TGTGCCAGCAGCCCAGGTGCAGCGAACACTGAAGCTTTCTTT.

V gene TRBV5-1 combines with J gene TRBJ2-1, with D hard to call. Germline loops: CDR1 SGHRS, CDR2 YFSETQ. With 6 bases removed from V and 4 bases from J, the gap between germline ends came to 23 bases. The CDR3 covers 17 residues. As DNA, the CDR3 is TGCGCCAGCACTATGTGGGTGAGCGCCCCAAATTACAATGAGCAGTTCTTC. It specifies CASTMWVSAPNYNEQFF.

V gene TRBV19 combines with J gene TRBJ1-1; 7 bases align to TRBD1. The germline V gene encodes CDR1 LNHDA and CDR2 SQIVND (reference sequence). The CDR3 has 15 residues. V dropped 4 bases and J dropped 4; count of bases not matched to a gene: 9. As DNA, the CDR3 is TGTGCCAGTAGTACACAGGGGACTTTGGGCACTGAAGCTTTCTTT. Translation gives CASSTQGTLGTEAFF.

The rearrangement links TRBV5-1 to TRBJ2-5; unclear D gene. Germline assignment: CDR1 SGHRS and CDR2 YFSETQ. This CDR3 region has 14 residues. V was shortened by 4 bases and J by 2 bases, with 12 bases between the two germline ends. The CDR3 loop is CASSVSAVQETQYF. CDR3 nucleotide sequence: TGCGCCAGCAGCGTCTCGGCGGTTCAAGAGACCCAGTACTTC. The whole variable domain, filled in from reference TRBV5-1 and TRBJ2-5, reads KAGVTQTPRYLIKTRGQQVTLSCSPISGHRSVSWYQQTPGQGLQFLFEYFSETQRNKGNFPGRFSGRQFSNSRSEMNVSTLELGDSALYLCASSVSAVQETQYFGPGTRLLVL.

The rearrangement uses TRBV5-4 and TRBJ2-2; possible D gene TRBD1, 5 bases. Germline CDR1 reads SGHNT; CDR2 reads YYREEE (reference sequence). The V end lost 0 bases, the J end lost 0 bases, and 6 bases lay between the germline ends. The CDR3 contains 15 residues. The CDR3 protein is CASSLGRANTGELFF. CDR3 DNA sequence: TGTGCCAGCAGCTTGGGCAGGGCGAACACCGGGGAGCTGTTTTTT.

The genes are TRBV11-2 and TRBJ2-2; the D is unclear. The CDR3 loop spans 17 amino acids. Germline V lookup: CDR1 SGHAT, CDR2 FQNNGV. Trimming cost V 6 bases and J 6 bases, with 23 bases left between them. The CDR3 sequence: CASRHRRLEIRSGELFF. The DNA of the CDR3 is TGTGCCAGCAGACACCGCCGCCTCGAAATACGTTCCGGGGAGCTGTTTTTT.

The V and J genes are TRBV3-1 (or the pseudogene TRBV3-2) and TRBJ2-7, with TRBD2 matching 7 bases. Germline V gene data show CDR1 as LGHDT and CDR2 as YNNKEL (reference sequence). This CDR3 spans 17 amino acids. V trimming: 0 bases; J trimming: 0 bases; junction bases outside the gene matches: 8. This CDR3 is CASSQDLVRDYSYEQYF. The CDR3 region has the DNA TGTGCCAGCAGCCAAGATTTGGTACGGGACTACTCCTACGAGCAGTACTTC.

The chain links TRBV9 to TRBJ2-2; TRBD1 matches at 7 bases. The CDR3 is 16 amino acids. From germline, CDR1 is SGDLS and CDR2 YYNGEE. Germline trimming cut 0 bases from V and 1 base from J; bases unmatched to any gene: 3. The chain's CDR3 is CASSVARTGNTGELFF. CDR3 DNA sequence: TGTGCCAGCAGCGTAGCAAGGACAGGGAACACCGGGGAGCTGTTTTTT.

This chain uses TRBV9 with TRBJ2-2; a possible D gene is TRBD2 (6 bases). Germline V gene data show CDR1 as SGDLS and CDR2 as YYNGEE. V shed 7 bases and J shed 5 bases, with 21 bases lying between them. This CDR3 has 16 amino acids. The CDR3 is CASSQSDYLATGELFF. Here the CDR3 DNA reads TGTGCCAGCTCCCAATCGGACTACCTCGCAACCGGGGAGCTGTTTTTT.

The chain recombines TRBV5-1 with TRBJ1-4; 9 bases are shared with TRBD1. With 4 bases clipped from V and 3 bases from J, the junction kept 16 bases outside the gene matches. The CDR3 is 19 amino acids. Germline V CDR1 and CDR2: SGHRS, YFSETQ. The CDR3 loop is CASSPLSGQGKLANEKLFF. CDR3 DNA sequence: TGCGCCAGCAGCCCCCTCTCGGGACAGGGAAAGTTAGCTAATGAAAAACTGTTTTTT.

J is TRBJ2-7 and V is TRBV15; weak D call: TRBD1 (6 bases). Germline values: CDR1 LNHNV, CDR2 YYDKDF (reference sequence). The length of the CDR3 is 15 residues. V lost 2 bases and J lost 1, with 12 bases in between. The CDR3 here is CATSRYTGSSYEQYF. For the CDR3, the DNA is TGTGCCACCAGCAGATATACAGGGTCTTCCTACGAGCAGTACTTC.

As to this clone: Additional DNA sequences in this sample encode the identical CDR3. J is TRBJ1-2 and V is TRBV7-2; TRBD1 agrees at 9 bases. The germline V gene encodes CDR1 SGHTA and CDR2 FQGNSA. The V and J ends lost 2 bases and 3 bases, in that order; junction bases with no gene match: 1. CDR3 length: 14 residues. In DNA, the CDR3 is TGTGCCAGCAGCTTACGACAGGGGGACTATGGCTACACCTTC. Its protein product is CASSLRQGDYGYTF.

The chain joins TRBV6-2 or TRBV6-3 to TRBJ2-5; 12 bases match TRBD2. The CDR3 loop spans 16 amino acids. The V gene end was trimmed by 5 bases and the J gene end by 6 bases; junction bases not matched to a gene: 10. Germline lookup yields CDR1 MNHEY and CDR2 SVGEGT. In nucleotides, the CDR3 is TGTGCCAGCAGTCTTCTTCTAGCGGGAGGGTTGAAGACCCAGTACTTC. Encoded protein: CASSLLLAGGLKTQYF.

The V call is TRBV28, the J call TRBJ1-2; 7 bases are shared with TRBD1. Germline values: CDR1 MDHEN, CDR2 SYDVKM. CDR3 length equals 14 residues. V was clipped by 2 bases and J by 5 bases; unmatched bases: 5. The CDR3 loop reads CASSLPQGKYGYTF. As DNA, the CDR3 is TGTGCCAGCAGTTTACCACAGGGGAAGTATGGCTACACCTTC.